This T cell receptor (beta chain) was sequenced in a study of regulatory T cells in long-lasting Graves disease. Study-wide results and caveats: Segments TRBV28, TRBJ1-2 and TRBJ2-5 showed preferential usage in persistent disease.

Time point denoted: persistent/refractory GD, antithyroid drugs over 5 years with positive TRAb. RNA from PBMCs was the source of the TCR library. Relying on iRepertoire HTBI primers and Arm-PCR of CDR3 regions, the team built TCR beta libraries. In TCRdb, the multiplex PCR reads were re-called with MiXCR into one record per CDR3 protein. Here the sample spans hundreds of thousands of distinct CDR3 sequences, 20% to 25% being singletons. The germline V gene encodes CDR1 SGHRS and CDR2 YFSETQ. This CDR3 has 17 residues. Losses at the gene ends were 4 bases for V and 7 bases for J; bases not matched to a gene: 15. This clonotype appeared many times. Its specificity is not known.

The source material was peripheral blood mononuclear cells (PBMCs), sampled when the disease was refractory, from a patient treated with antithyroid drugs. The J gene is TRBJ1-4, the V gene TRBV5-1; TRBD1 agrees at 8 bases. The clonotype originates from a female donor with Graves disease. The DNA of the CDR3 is TGCGCCAGCAGCCTGCAACCGTTGGACAGGGTCATTGAAAAACTGTTTTTT. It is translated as CASSLQPLDRVIEKLFF.